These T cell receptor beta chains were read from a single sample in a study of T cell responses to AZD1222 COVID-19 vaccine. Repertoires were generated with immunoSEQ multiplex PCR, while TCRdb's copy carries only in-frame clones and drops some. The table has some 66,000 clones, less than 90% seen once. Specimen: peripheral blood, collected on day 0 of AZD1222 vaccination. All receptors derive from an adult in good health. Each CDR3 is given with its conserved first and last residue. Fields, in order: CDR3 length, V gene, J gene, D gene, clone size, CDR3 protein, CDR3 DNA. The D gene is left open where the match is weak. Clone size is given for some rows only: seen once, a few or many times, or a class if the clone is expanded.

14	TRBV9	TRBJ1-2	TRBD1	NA	CASSAGTANYGYTF	TGTGCCAGCAGCGCCGGGACAGCTAACTATGGCTACACCTTC
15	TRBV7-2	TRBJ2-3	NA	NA	CASSWTTEAPDTQYF	TGTGCCAGCAGCTGGACTACCGAAGCGCCAGATACGCAGTATTTT
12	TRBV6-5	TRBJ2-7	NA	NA	CASSSSHSEQYF	TGTGCCAGCAGTTCATCGCACAGCGAGCAGTACTTC
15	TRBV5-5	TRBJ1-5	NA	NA	CASSFSGPSNQPQHF	TGTGCCAGCAGCTTCTCCGGGCCTAGCAATCAGCCCCAGCATTTT
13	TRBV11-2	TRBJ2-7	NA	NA	CASSLRDLYEQYF	TGTGCCAGCAGCCTCCGGGACCTCTACGAGCAGTACTTC
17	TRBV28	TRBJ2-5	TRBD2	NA	CASTKRRGLAGGETQYF	TGTGCCAGCACAAAGAGAAGGGGACTAGCGGGAGGAGAGACCCAGTACTTC
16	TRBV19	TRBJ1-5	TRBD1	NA	CASSPGTGRYNQPQHF	TGTGCCAGTAGTCCCGGGACAGGGCGGTACAATCAGCCCCAGCATTTT
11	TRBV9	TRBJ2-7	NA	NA	CASGLVDEQYF	TGTGCCAGCGGTCTGGTGGACGAGCAGTACTTC
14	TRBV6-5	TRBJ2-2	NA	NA	CASSRRVDTGELFF	TGTGCCAGCAGTCGGAGGGTCGACACCGGGGAGCTGTTTTTT
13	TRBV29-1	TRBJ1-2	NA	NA	CSVTQDSFYGYTF	TGCAGCGTGACCCAGGACAGCTTCTATGGCTACACCTTC
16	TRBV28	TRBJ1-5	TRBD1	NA	CASSSDRGRVRQPQHF	TGTGCCAGCAGCTCTGACAGGGGGCGCGTTCGCCAGCCCCAGCATTTT
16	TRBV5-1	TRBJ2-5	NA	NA	CASSPGPIGGEETQYF	TGCGCCAGCAGCCCAGGACCCATAGGGGGTGAGGAGACCCAGTACTTC
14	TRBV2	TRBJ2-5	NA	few	CASSLTRRKETQYF	TGTGCCAGCAGCCTGACCAGGCGGAAAGAGACCCAGTACTTC
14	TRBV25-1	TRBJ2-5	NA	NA	CASSEPGNHETQYF	TGTGCCAGCAGTGAACCAGGGAACCACGAGACCCAGTACTTC
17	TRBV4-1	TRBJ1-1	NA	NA	CASSPLKGASGRTEAFF	TGCGCCAGCAGCCCTCTGAAGGGTGCCTCGGGACGGACTGAAGCTTTCTTT
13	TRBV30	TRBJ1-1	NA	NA	CAWDQARATEAFF	TGTGCCTGGGATCAGGCGCGGGCTACTGAAGCTTTCTTT
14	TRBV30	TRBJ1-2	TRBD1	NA	CAWSVVGGAYGYTF	TGTGCCTGGAGTGTAGTAGGGGGCGCGTATGGCTACACCTTC
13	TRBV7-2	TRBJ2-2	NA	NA	CASSLVEAGELFF	TGTGCCAGCAGCTTAGTGGAGGCCGGGGAGCTGTTTTTT
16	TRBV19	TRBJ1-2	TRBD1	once	CASSILGAGGNYGYTF	TGTGCCAGTAGTATATTGGGGGCAGGGGGAAACTATGGCTACACCTTC
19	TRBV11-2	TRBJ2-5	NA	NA	CASSLEGSSGDILQETQYF	TGTGCCAGCAGCTTAGAAGGGTCCAGTGGGGACATATTACAAGAGACCCAGTACTTC
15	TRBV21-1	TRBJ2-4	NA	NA	CASSLKLGGKNIQYF	TGTGCCAGCAGCCTTAAATTGGGGGGGAAAAACATTCAGTACTTC
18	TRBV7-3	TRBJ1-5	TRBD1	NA	CASSLRDRSLQSNQPQHF	TGTGCCAGCAGCTTGAGGGACAGGAGCCTTCAGAGCAATCAGCCCCAGCATTTT
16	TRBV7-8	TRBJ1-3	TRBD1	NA	CASSLEGTGGGNTIYF	TGTGCCAGCAGCTTAGAGGGGACAGGGGGTGGAAACACCATATATTTT
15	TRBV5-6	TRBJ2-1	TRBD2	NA	CASSLAIAGGNEQFF	TGTGCCAGCAGCTTGGCAATAGCGGGGGGCAATGAGCAGTTCTTC
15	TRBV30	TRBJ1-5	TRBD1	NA	CAWSGTGRANQPQHF	TGTGCCTGGAGTGGGACAGGGCGGGCCAATCAGCCCCAGCATTTT
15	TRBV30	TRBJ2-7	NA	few	CAWSGGQQFSYEQYF	TGTGCCTGGAGTGGTGGGCAACAGTTCTCCTACGAGCAGTACTTC
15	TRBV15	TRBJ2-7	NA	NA	CATSRDYGGEREQYF	TGTGCCACCAGCAGAGATTACGGGGGAGAGAGGGAGCAGTACTTC
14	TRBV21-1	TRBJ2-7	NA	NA	CASSKVSGDYEQYF	TGTGCCAGCAGCAAAGTCTCAGGGGACTACGAGCAGTACTTC
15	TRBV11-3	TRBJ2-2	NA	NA	CASSLAKQNTGELFF	TGTGCCAGCAGCTTAGCGAAACAAAACACCGGGGAGCTGTTTTTT
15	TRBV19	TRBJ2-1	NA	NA	CATSIIGGIRNEQFF	TGTGCCACTTCTATCATCGGGGGTATACGAAATGAGCAGTTCTTC
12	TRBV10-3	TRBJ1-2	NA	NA	CAISEQRYGYTF	TGTGCCATCAGTGAGCAGCGCTATGGCTACACCTTC
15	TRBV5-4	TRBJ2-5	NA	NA	CASSLATGNQETQYF	TGTGCCAGCAGCTTGGCCACAGGGAACCAAGAGACCCAGTACTTC
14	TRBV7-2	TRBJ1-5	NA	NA	CASSFPGVGQPQHF	TGTGCCAGCAGCTTTCCAGGGGTTGGACAGCCCCAGCATTTT
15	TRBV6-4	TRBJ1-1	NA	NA	CASSPATGGVGGAFF	TGTGCCAGCAGTCCGGCAACGGGGGGCGTTGGGGGAGCTTTCTTT
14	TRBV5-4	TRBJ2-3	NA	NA	CASSLIGSEDTQYF	TGTGCCAGCAGCTTGATCGGGTCGGAAGATACGCAGTATTTT
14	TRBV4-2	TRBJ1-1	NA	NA	CASSQEGWGDVLFF	TGTGCCAGCAGCCAAGAAGGGTGGGGGGACGTTCTTTTCTTT
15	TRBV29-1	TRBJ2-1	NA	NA	CSVDPGTNSYNEQFF	TGCAGCGTTGATCCGGGGACCAACTCCTACAATGAGCAGTTCTTC
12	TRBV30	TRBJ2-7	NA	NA	CAWSWGGYEQYF	TGTGCCTGGAGTTGGGGCGGATACGAGCAGTACTTC
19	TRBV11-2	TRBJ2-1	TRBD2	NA	CASSPLGKRTSGGDGEQFF	TGTGCCAGCAGCCCGCTAGGGAAGAGGACTAGCGGGGGGGACGGTGAGCAGTTCTTC
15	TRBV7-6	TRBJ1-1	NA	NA	CASSPSGRENTEAFF	TGTGCCAGCAGCCCCAGTGGCAGAGAGAACACTGAAGCTTTCTTT
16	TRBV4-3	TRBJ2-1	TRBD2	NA	CASSHGTSGAYNEQFF	TGCGCCAGCAGCCACGGGACTAGCGGGGCCTACAATGAGCAGTTCTTC
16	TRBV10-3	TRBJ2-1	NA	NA	CAISGSGSLRGNEQFF	TGTGCCATCAGTGGGTCCGGGTCTCTTCGAGGGAATGAGCAGTTCTTC
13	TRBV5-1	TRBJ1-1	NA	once	CASSLGKNTEAFF	TGCGCCAGCAGCTTAGGGAAAAACACTGAAGCTTTCTTT
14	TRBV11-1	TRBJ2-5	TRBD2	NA	CASSWGLAEETQYF	TGTGCCAGCAGCTGGGGACTAGCGGAAGAGACCCAGTACTTC
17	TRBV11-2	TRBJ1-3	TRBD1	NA	CASSLELGQGPGNTIYF	TGTGCCAGCAGCTTAGAATTGGGACAGGGTCCGGGAAACACCATATATTTT
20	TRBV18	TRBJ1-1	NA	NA	CASSPSPSGWGRRSDTEAFF	TGTGCCAGCTCACCGTCCCCTTCTGGGTGGGGACGGAGGTCTGACACTGAAGCTTTCTTT
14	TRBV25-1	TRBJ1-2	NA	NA	CASSPGTAAGGYTF	TGTGCCAGCTCTCCTGGGACTGCCGCGGGGGGCTACACCTTC
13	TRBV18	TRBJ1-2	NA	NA	CASSRLQGYGYTF	TGTGCCAGCTCCCGACTACAGGGCTATGGCTACACCTTC